What follows describes a single TCR beta chain. Its antigen is unknown. This entry belongs to a study of cytomegalovirus exposure and HLA in healthy donors. Study as a whole: Earlier work reported 90 million to 120 million unique TCR beta sequences from 180 million or so T cells. Study-level findings and limits: Donor immune exposure was known only as CMV serostatus. Listed as cytomegalovirus-associated were approximately 160 TCR beta chains. Earlier findings revealed that most TCR beta V segments proved productive either about 87% or about 30% of the time.

The PCR employed 60 Vbeta primers together with 13 Jbeta primers. Sequencing was performed with immunoSEQ multiplex PCR; in TCRdb, only in-frame clones are kept and a portion is missing. The data contain 170,000 or so clones, 84% of them singletons. The CDR3 spans 13 residues. The V gene lost 5 bases and the J gene lost 4 bases, with 11 bases spanning the gap. Looked up from germline, CDR1 is LNHDA and CDR2 is SQIVND (reference sequence). Sequencing was performed on PBMCs. The source is a girl aged 5 to 17 in good health and CMV-seropositive. The chain links TRBV19 to TRBJ1-2; D is undetermined. The CDR3 reads CASSPRLPYGYTF. The CDR3 DNA is TGTGCCAGTAGTCCAAGACTACCCTATGGCTACACCTTC.